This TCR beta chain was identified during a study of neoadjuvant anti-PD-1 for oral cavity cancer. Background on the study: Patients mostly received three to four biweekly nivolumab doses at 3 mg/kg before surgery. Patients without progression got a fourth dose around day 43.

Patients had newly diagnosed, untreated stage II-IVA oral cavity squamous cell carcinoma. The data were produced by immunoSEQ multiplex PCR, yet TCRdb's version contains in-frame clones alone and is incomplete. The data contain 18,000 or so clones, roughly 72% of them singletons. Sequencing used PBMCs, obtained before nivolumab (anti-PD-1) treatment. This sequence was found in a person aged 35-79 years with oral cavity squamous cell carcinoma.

Here the CDR3 DNA reads TGTGCCAGCAGTTTGCCCCGGGGCTCCTACGAGCAGTACTTC. Protein product: CASSLPRGSYEQYF. The rearrangement uses TRBV27 and TRBJ2-7; possible D gene TRBD2, 5 bases. Trimming stripped 3 bases from V and 0 bases from J, with 9 bases between. This CDR3 has 14 residues. Germline CDR1 reads MNHEY; CDR2 reads SMNVEV (reference sequence).